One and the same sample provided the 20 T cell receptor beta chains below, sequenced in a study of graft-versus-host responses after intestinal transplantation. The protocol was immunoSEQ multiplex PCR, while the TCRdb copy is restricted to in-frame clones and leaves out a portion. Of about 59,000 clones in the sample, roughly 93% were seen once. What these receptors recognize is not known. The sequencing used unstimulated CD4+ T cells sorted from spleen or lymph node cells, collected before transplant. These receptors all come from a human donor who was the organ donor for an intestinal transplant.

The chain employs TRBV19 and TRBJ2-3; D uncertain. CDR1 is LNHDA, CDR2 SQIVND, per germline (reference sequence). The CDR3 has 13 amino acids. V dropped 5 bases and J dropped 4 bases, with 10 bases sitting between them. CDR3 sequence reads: CASSLRFADTQYF. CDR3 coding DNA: TGTGCCAGTAGTCTTCGGTTCGCAGATACGCAGTATTTT.

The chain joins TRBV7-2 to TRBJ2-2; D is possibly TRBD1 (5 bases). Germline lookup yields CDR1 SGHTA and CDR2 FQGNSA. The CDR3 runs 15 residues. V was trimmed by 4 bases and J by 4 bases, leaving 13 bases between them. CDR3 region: CASSWAGQRTGELFF. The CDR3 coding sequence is TGTGCCAGCAGCTGGGCAGGGCAACGCACCGGGGAGCTGTTTTTT.

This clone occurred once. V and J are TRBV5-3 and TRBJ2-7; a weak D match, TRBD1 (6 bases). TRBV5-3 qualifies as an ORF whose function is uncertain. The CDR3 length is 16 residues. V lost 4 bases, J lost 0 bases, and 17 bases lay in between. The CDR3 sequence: CARSDLSPGASYEQYF. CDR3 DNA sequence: TGTGCCAGAAGCGATCTATCTCCAGGGGCCTCCTACGAGCAGTACTTC.

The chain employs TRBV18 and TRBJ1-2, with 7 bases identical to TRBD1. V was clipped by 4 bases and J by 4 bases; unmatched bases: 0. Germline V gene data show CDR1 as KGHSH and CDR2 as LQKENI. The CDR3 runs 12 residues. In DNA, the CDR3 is TGTGCCAGCTCACGGGACAGCTATGGCTACACCTTC. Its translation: CASSRDSYGYTF.

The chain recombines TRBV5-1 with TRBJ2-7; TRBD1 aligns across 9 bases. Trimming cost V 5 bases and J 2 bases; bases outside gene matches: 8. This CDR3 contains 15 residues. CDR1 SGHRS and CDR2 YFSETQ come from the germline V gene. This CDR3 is CASSKQGAQTYEQYF. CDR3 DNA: TGCGCCAGCAGTAAACAGGGGGCCCAGACCTACGAGCAGTACTTC.

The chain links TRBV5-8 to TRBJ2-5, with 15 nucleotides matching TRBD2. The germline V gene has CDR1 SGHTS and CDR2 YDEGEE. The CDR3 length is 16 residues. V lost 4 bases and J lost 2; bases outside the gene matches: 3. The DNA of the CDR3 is TGTGCCAGCAGCCGTGGACTAGCGGGGGGGCAAGAGACCCAGTACTTC. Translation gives CASSRGLAGGQETQYF. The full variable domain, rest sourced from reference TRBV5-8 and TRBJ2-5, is EAGVTQSPTHLIKTRGQQATLRCSPISGHTSVYWYQQALGLGLQFLLWYDEGEERNRGNFPPRFSGRQFPNYSSELNVNALELEDSALYLCASSRGLAGGQETQYFGPGTRLLVL.

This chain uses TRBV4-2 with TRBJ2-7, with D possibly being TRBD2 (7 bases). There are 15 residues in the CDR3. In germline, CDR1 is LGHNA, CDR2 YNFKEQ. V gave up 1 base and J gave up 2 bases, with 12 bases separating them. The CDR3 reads CASSQGGGTAYEQYF. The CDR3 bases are TGTGCCAGCAGCCAAGGCGGGGGCACGGCCTACGAGCAGTACTTC.

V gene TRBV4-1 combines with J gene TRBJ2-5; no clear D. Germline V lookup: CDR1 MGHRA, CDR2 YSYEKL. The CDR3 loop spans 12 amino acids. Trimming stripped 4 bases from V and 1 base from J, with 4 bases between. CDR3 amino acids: CASSRSQETQYF. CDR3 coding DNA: TGCGCCAGCAGCCGGTCCCAAGAGACCCAGTACTTC.

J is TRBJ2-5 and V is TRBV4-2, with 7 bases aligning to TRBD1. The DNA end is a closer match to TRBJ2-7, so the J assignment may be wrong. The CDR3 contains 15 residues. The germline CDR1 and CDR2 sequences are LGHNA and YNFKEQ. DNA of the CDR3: TGTGCCAGCAGCCAAGATGAGAGGGGGCCCTACGAGCAGTACTTC. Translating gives CASSQDERGPYEQYF.

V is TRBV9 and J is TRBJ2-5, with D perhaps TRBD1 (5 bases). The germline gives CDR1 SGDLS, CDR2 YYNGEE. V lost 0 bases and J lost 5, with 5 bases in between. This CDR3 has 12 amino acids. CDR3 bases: TGTGCCAGCAGCGTAGAGGGGGAGACCCAGTACTTC. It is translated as CASSVEGETQYF.

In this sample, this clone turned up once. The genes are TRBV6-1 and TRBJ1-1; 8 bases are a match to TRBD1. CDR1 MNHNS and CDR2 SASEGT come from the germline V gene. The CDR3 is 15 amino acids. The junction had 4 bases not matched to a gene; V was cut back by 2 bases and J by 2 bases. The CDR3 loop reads CASSELTGANTEAFF. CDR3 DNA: TGTGCCAGCAGTGAATTGACAGGGGCCAACACTGAAGCTTTCTTT.

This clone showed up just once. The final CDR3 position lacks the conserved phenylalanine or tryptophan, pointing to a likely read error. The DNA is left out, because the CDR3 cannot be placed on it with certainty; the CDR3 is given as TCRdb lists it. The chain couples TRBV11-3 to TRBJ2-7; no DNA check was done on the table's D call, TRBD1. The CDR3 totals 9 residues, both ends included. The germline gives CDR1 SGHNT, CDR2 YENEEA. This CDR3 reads CASSLDRPS.

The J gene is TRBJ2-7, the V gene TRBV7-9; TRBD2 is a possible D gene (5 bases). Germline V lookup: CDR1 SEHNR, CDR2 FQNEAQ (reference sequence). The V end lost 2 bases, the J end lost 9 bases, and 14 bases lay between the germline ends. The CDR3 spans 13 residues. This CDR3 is CASSLTEELGQYF. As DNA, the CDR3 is TGTGCCAGCAGCTTAACGGAGGAATTGGGGCAGTACTTC.

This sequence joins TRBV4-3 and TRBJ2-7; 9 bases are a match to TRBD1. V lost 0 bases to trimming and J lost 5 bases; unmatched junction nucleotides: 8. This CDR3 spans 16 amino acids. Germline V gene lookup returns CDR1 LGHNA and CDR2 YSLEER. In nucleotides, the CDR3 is TGCGCCAGCAGCCAAGATCCGACAGGGGGGGACGACGAGCAGTACTTC. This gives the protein CASSQDPTGGDDEQYF.

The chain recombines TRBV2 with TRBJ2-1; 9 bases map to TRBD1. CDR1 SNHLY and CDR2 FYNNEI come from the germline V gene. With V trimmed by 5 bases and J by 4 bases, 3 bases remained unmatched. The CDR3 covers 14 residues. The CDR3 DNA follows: TGTGCCAGCAGTATGGACAGGGGATACAATGAGCAGTTCTTC. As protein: CASSMDRGYNEQFF.

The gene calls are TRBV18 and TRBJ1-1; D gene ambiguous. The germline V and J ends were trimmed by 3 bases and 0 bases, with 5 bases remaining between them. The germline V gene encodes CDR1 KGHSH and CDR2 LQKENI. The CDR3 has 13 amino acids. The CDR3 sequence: CASSPTVNTEAFF. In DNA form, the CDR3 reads TGTGCCAGCTCACCCACGGTGAACACTGAAGCTTTCTTT.

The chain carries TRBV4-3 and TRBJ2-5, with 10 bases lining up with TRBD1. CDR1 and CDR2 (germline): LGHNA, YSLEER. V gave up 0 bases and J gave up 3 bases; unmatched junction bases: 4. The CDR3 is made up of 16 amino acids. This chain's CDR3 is CASSQDPTGGEETQYF. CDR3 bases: TGCGCCAGCAGCCAAGACCCGACAGGGGGCGAAGAGACCCAGTACTTC.

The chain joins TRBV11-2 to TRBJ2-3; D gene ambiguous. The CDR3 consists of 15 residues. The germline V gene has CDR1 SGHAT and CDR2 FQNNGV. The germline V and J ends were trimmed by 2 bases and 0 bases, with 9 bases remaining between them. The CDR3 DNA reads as TGTGCCAGCAGCTTAAAAGGTCCTAGCACAGATACGCAGTATTTT. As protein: CASSLKGPSTDTQYF. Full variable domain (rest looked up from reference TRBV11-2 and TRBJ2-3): EAGVAQSPRYKIIEKRQSVAFWCNPISGHATLYWYQQILGQGPKLLIQFQNNGVVDDSQLPKDRFSAERLKGVDSTLKIQPAKLEDSAVYLCASSLKGPSTDTQYFGPGTRLTVL.

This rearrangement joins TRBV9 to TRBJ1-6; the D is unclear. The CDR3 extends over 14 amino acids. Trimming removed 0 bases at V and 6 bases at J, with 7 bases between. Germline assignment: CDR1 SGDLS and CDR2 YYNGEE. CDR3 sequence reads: CASSVAPVNSPLHF. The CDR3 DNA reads TGTGCCAGCAGCGTAGCGCCCGTTAATTCACCCCTCCACTTT.

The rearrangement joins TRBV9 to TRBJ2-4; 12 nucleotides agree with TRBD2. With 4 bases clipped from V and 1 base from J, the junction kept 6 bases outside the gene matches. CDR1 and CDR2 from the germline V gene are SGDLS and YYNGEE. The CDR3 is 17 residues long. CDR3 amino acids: CASSPQTSGGAKNIQYF. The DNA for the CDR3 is TGTGCCAGCAGCCCACAAACTAGCGGGGGGGCCAAAAACATTCAGTACTTC.